There are many counts of the clone carrying this T cell receptor (beta chain). The target antigen is unknown. Each CDR3 protein is one row after TCRdb ran MiXCR on the 5' RACE reads. The data contain about 140,000 distinct CDR3 sequences, 6.5% to 8.5% of them singletons. These data are taken from a study of CD8 T cells in ankylosing spondylitis. Germline V gene lookup returns CDR1 ENHRY and CDR2 SYGVKD. Trimming took 6 bases from V and 1 from J, leaving 7 bases between them. The CDR3 extends over 12 amino acids. Study-level findings and limits: There were earlier reports of some motif variants in reactive arthritis synovial fluid and blood.

The sequenced sample was synovial fluid, either unsorted or a sorted T cell fraction (not recorded which). The receptor was isolated from a male donor with ankylosing spondylitis. This sequence joins TRBV10-3 and TRBJ2-7, with D perhaps being TRBD1 or TRBD2 (5 bases each). The DNA for the CDR3 is TGTGCCATCAGCAGGGAGTCCTACGAGCAGTACTTC. Its translation: CAISRESYEQYF.